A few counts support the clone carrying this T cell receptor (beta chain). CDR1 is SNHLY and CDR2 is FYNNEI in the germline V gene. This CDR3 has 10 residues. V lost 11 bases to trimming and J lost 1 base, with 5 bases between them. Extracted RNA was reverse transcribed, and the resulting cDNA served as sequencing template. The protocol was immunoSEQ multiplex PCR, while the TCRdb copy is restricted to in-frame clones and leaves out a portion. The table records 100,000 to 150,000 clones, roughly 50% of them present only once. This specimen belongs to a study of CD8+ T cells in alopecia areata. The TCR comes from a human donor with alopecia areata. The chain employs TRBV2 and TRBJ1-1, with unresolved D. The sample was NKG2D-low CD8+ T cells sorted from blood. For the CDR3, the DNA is TGTGCCGGTAGGAACACTGAAGCTTTCTTT. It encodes CAGRNTEAFF.